A single sample gave rise to the 23 T cell receptor beta chains below, sequenced in a study of Ad26.COV2.S vaccination and SARS-CoV-2 variants. The treatment here: about 20 received Ad26.COV2.S at low or high dose, single or two shots; about five received placebo; per-sample allocation not given. Each sample was drawn 63 days after the first injection (of vaccine or placebo). Profiled with immunoSEQ multiplex PCR; TCRdb holds only in-frame clones, not every one. The table has about 350,000 clones, about 89% seen once; the top ten hold 5%. The sequenced sample was peripheral blood, obtained in a trial of Ad26.COV2.S vaccine versus placebo. These TCRs come from a person between 18 and 65 years old who received the Ad26.COV2.S COVID-19 vaccine or a placebo.

The chain has TRBV7-2 and TRBJ2-5, with 7 positions matching TRBD2. The junction had 4 bases not matched to a gene; V was cut back by 1 base and J by 5 bases. Germline V lookup: CDR1 SGHTA, CDR2 FQGNSA. The length of the CDR3 is 14 residues. The CDR3 DNA follows: TGTGCCAGCAGCTTAGGCGGGAGAACTGAGACCCAGTACTTC. Translated: CASSLGGRTETQYF.

The chain is built from TRBV4-1 and TRBJ2-6; 11 bases are shared with TRBD2. This CDR3 region has 20 residues. Germline V gene lookup returns CDR1 MGHRA and CDR2 YSYEKL. J gave up 0 bases and V 1 base, and 8 bases lay outside the gene matches. CDR3 in DNA: TGCGCCAGCAGCCAAGTCCCGGGACTAGCGGACTTCTCTGGGGCCAACGTCCTGACTTTC. Its translation: CASSQVPGLADFSGANVLTF.

This clone was observed a handful of times. The chain has TRBV19 and TRBJ2-7; possible D gene TRBD1, 6 bases. The germline CDR1 and CDR2 sequences are LNHDA and SQIVND (reference sequence). The CDR3 covers 14 residues. V lost 3 bases and J 5 bases, leaving 14 bases between the germline ends. The CDR3 sequence is CASSMGHAAHEQYF. DNA for the CDR3: TGTGCCAGTAGTATGGGACATGCGGCGCACGAGCAGTACTTC.

The chain links TRBV18 to TRBJ2-2, with 7 nucleotides matching TRBD1. J was trimmed by 4 bases and V by 5 bases; bases with no gene match: 4. Germline V gene data show CDR1 as KGHSH and CDR2 as LQKENI. The CDR3 sequence is 14 residues long. CDR3 bases: TGTGCCAGCTCAACCGACAGGGTCACCGGGGAGCTGTTTTTT. Translation: CASSTDRVTGELFF.

The chain uses TRBV2 and TRBJ1-1; D remains ambiguous. Germline values: CDR1 SNHLY, CDR2 FYNNEI. V was clipped by 11 bases and J by 5 bases, with 9 bases between them. The CDR3 contains 10 residues. The CDR3 bases are TGTGCCGTCGGAAAAACTGAAGCTTTCTTT. Protein product: CAVGKTEAFF.

The chain combines TRBV2 with TRBJ1-1; 7 bases align to TRBD1. Germline values: CDR1 SNHLY, CDR2 FYNNEI. The CDR3 contains 15 residues. V dropped 5 bases and J dropped 1; count of bases not matched to a gene: 7. The CDR3 DNA follows: TGTGCCAGCAGTAGGACAGGACATAAGAACACTGAAGCTTTCTTT. Protein sequence: CASSRTGHKNTEAFF.

The gene calls are TRBV25-1 and TRBJ2-7; D gene uncertain. V lost 5 bases to trimming and J lost 3 bases, with 11 bases between them. Germline assignment: CDR1 MGHDK and CDR2 SYGVNS. The CDR3 extends over 13 amino acids. The CDR3 loop reads CASSRSGSYEQYF. The CDR3 bases are TGTGCCAGCAGTCGGTCCGGTAGCTACGAGCAGTACTTC.

The chain has TRBV20-1 and TRBJ2-1; D not resolved. Germline CDR1 and CDR2: DFQATT and SNEGSKA (reference sequence). The CDR3 is made up of 11 amino acids. Trimming removed 0 bases from V and 10 bases from J, with 7 bases in between. The CDR3 is CSARDKREQFF. CDR3 nucleotide sequence: TGCAGTGCTAGAGATAAACGAGAGCAGTTCTTC.

The rearrangement joins TRBV5-6 to TRBJ2-5; TRBD2 aligns across 12 bases. Trimming took 3 bases from V and 7 from J; bases not matched to a gene: 10. Germline V gives CDR1 SGHDT, CDR2 YYEEEE. The CDR3 is 16 amino acids. The DNA for the CDR3 is TGTGCCAGCAGCTATGGACTAGCGGGATTGGTAAGGACCCAGTACTTC. Its protein product is CASSYGLAGLVRTQYF.

The chain recombines TRBV9 with TRBJ1-6; TRBD1 matches at 7 bases. V shed 4 bases, J shed 7 bases, and the junction held 8 bases outside the gene matches. Germline V CDR1 and CDR2: SGDLS, YYNGEE. This CDR3 has 15 amino acids. The CDR3 DNA sequence: TGTGCCAGCAGCCCCCGGGGGACAGCCAATTCACCCCTCCACTTT. Amino acid sequence: CASSPRGTANSPLHF.

This chain links TRBV7-9 with TRBJ2-7; maybe TRBD1 (5 bases). The CDR3 is 12 amino acids. The V end was cut by 8 bases, the J end by 0 bases, with 8 bases between. Germline lookup yields CDR1 SEHNR and CDR2 FQNEAQ (reference sequence). CDR3 sequence: CASETDSYEQYF. The CDR3 DNA is TGTGCCAGCGAGACAGACTCCTACGAGCAGTACTTC.

The chain recombines TRBV29-1 with TRBJ1-2; TRBD1 is a possible D gene (6 bases). The CDR3 runs to 12 residues. Per the germline V gene, CDR1 is SQVTM and CDR2 is ANQGSEA. V was shortened by 5 bases and J by 8 bases, with 15 bases between the two germline ends. The CDR3 here is CSVQTGSRGYTF. The CDR3 nucleotides are TGCAGCGTTCAAACAGGGAGTCGGGGCTACACCTTC.

To note about this clone: At one end the junction does not follow the germline gene, possibly because of a read error. V usage is TRBV13 and J usage is TRBJ2-2; a possible D gene is TRBD1 (6 bases). Germline CDR1 is PRHDT and CDR2 is FYEKMQ (reference sequence). This CDR3 is 16 amino acids long. The CDR3 loop reads CASRLLGAKNTGELFF. The CDR3 nucleotides are TGTGCCAGCCGCTTATTGGGGGCGAAGAACACCGGGGAGCTGTTTTTT.

This chain uses TRBV14 with TRBJ1-1, with a weak D call TRBD1 (6 bases). V lost 1 base, J lost 1 base, and 16 bases lay in between. This CDR3 contains 17 residues. Germline V CDR1 and CDR2: SGHDN, FVKESK. The CDR3 region is CASSQGHRQARNTEAFF. As DNA, the CDR3 is TGTGCCAGCAGCCAAGGCCACCGACAGGCCCGGAACACTGAAGCTTTCTTT.

This clone was counted once. V and J are TRBV10-2 and TRBJ2-3; D unclear. In germline, CDR1 is WSHSY, CDR2 SAAADI. Trimming took off 4 bases at V and 6 bases at J, with 8 bases between the two ends. This CDR3 region has 12 residues. CDR3 region: CASSGPEDTQYF. The CDR3 bases are TGCGCCAGCAGTGGTCCCGAGGATACGCAGTATTTT.

The chain has TRBV5-1 and TRBJ2-1, with 10 bases fitting TRBD2. Losses at the gene ends were 0 bases for V and 8 bases for J; bases not matched to a gene: 5. Germline V CDR1 and CDR2: SGHRS, YFSETQ. This CDR3 is built from 15 residues. The CDR3 DNA is TGCGCCAGCAGCTTGGCTAGCGGGAGTATCGATGAGCAGTTCTTC. This translates into CASSLASGSIDEQFF.

V is TRBV19 and J is TRBJ2-7; D may be TRBD1 (7 bases). Trimming removed 3 bases at V and 3 bases at J, with 15 bases between. The CDR3 contains 15 residues. Germline values: CDR1 LNHDA, CDR2 SQIVND (reference sequence). The CDR3 DNA follows: TGTGCCAGTAGTATCGGAGGGGGCGCTGGCTACGAGCAGTACTTC. Translated, it gives CASSIGGGAGYEQYF.

V gene TRBV2 combines with J gene TRBJ2-1, with D possibly TRBD2 on 6 matching bases. Trimming took 1 base from V and 2 from J, leaving 6 bases between them. The germline gives CDR1 SNHLY, CDR2 FYNNEI. The CDR3 is made up of 14 amino acids. For the CDR3, the DNA is TGTGCCAGCAGTGAAGGCGGGGCCTACAATGAGCAGTTCTTC. This translates into CASSEGGAYNEQFF.

The chain uses TRBV28 and TRBJ1-4, with D possibly being TRBD1 (6 bases). V lost 3 bases to trimming and J lost 8 bases, with 13 bases between them. The CDR3 is 14 amino acids. Looked up from germline, CDR1 is MDHEN and CDR2 is SYDVKM. The CDR3 loop reads CASSFGGGGEKLFF. In nucleotides, the CDR3 is TGTGCCAGCAGTTTTGGCGGGGGCGGCGAAAAACTGTTTTTT. The complete variable domain, with remaining parts taken from reference TRBV28 and TRBJ1-4, reads DVKVTQSSRYLVKRTGEKVFLECVQDMDHENMFWYRQDPGLGLRLIYFSYDVKMKEKGDIPEGYSVSREKKERFSLILESASTNQTSMYLCASSFGGGGEKLFFGSGTQLSVL.

The rearrangement links TRBV7-9 to TRBJ1-5; 10 bases are a match to TRBD1. The CDR3 length is 16 residues. V was clipped by 5 bases and J by 4 bases; unmatched bases: 8. Germline CDR1 and CDR2: SEHNR and FQNEAQ (reference sequence). In DNA, the CDR3 is TGTGCCAGCAGCGACCTGACAGGGGGCGCGAATCAGCCCCAGCATTTT. Amino acids: CASSDLTGGANQPQHF.

This chain uses TRBV6-4 with TRBJ1-2; tentatively, D is TRBD1 (5 bases). Deletions cut 6 bases from V and 1 base from J, with 15 bases between. There are 15 residues in the CDR3. The germline V gene has CDR1 MRHNA and CDR2 SNTAGT. The CDR3 spells CASRKTAVNNYGYTF. The CDR3 DNA sequence: TGTGCCAGCAGAAAGACAGCGGTAAATAACTATGGCTACACCTTC.

This chain connects TRBV5-1 to TRBJ2-3; TRBD1 aligns across 8 bases. Germline loops: CDR1 SGHRS, CDR2 YFSETQ. The CDR3 has 15 residues. Trimming removed 0 bases from V and 3 bases from J; junction bases left unmatched: 3. In nucleotides, the CDR3 is TGCGCCAGCAGCTTGGTTGGACAGGGAACAGATACGCAGTATTTT. It specifies CASSLVGQGTDTQYF. The whole variable domain, remainder taken from reference TRBV5-1 and TRBJ2-3, is KAGVTQTPRYLIKTRGQQVTLSCSPISGHRSVSWYQQTPGQGLQFLFEYFSETQRNKGNFPGRFSGRQFSNSRSEMNVSTLELGDSALYLCASSLVGQGTDTQYFGPGTRLTVL.

The genes are TRBV30 and TRBJ1-5; D may be TRBD1 (6 bases). CDR3 length: 12 residues. Germline assignment: CDR1 GTSNPN and CDR2 SVGIG (reference sequence). V dropped 2 bases and J dropped 7 bases, with 9 bases sitting between them. The CDR3 region has the DNA TGTGCCTGGAGTCCCAGGGGACAGCCCCAGCATTTT. Translation: CAWSPRGQPQHF.